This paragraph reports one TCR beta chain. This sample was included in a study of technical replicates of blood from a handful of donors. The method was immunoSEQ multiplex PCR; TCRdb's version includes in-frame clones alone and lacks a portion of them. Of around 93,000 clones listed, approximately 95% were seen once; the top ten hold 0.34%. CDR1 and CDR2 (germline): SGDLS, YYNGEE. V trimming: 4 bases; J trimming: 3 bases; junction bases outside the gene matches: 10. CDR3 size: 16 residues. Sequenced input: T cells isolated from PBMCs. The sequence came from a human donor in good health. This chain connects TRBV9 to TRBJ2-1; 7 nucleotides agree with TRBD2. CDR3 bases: TGTGCCAGCAGCTTAAGACTAGCCCCCCACTACAATGAGCAGTTCTTC. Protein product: CASSLRLAPHYNEQFF.